This record looks at one TCR beta chain sequence and its context. The antigen this receptor binds is unknown. Per-base quality was not reported, and no clone a single base away is much larger than it. Healthy HIV-negative adults with no recently reported acute infections or vaccinations were included as donors. All donors were Caucasian adults living in Nashville, Tennessee, USA. CD8 memory samples combined magnetically selected CD45RO+ cells with CCR7-negative CD45RA+ effector memory (TemRA) cells. Blood was collected by leukapheresis, and PBMCs were isolated by Ficoll-Histopaque density gradient centrifugation and then cryopreserved in liquid nitrogen vapor phase. Purity and quantity of every magnetically sorted T cell population were checked by analytical flow cytometry. Each sorted fraction had its genomic DNA isolated and then quantified by UV absorbance on a Nanodrop 2000c. This record belongs to a study of shared clonotypes between healthy human individuals (dated by TCRdb to about 2020). Study-level background: A couple of women and three men aged 18 to 49 years were included in the cohort. Per donor, three plates each were used for CD4 naive and CD4 memory, two for CD8 naive, and one for CD8 memory. Each donor's leukapheresis produced roughly between roughly 0.94 and 9.5 billion PBMCs. Different laboratories and diverse techniques were used to prepare libraries and sequence TCR repertoires, to increase sequencing depth and limit assay-specific biases. To estimate repertoire size and how much clonotype sharing occurs between individuals, the study deeply sequenced the blood TCR repertoires of a handful of healthy adults.

According to the germline V gene, CDR1 reads SGDLS and CDR2 reads YYNGEE. From the cysteine up to the phenylalanine, the CDR3 has a length of 15 residues. Only the CDR3 DNA is retained, 45 bases long and in frame from the first base. V is cut by 4 bases and J by 0 bases, and the space between the germline ends is 13 bases. TCR CDR3 regions were amplified from genomic DNA by multiplex PCR using the deep immunoSEQ assay. Extracted genomic DNA from each cell subset was spread evenly across all wells of several immunoSEQ 96-well plates, with each plate serving as a replicate. For sorted subsets, approximately 190 ng genomic DNA, equal to about 30,000 T cell genomes, was loaded into each replicate PCR. The purified libraries were quantified using a Qubit 3.0 fluorometer, sized with a Bioanalyzer 2100, and then quantified again using the KAPA Library Quantification kit. Every immunoSEQ 96-well plate was sequenced on a dedicated single-read 150-cycle Illumina NextSeq 550 flow cell. The published analysis was carried out like this. The immunoSEQ output contained only junctional sequences without quality scores, so filtering could not match that applied to full-length reads. Sequences were annotated with PyIR, a Python wrapper for IgBLAST v1.9, using IMGT germline references to assign V/J genes and CDR3. Reads with weak V/J assignments (E-value above 1e-6), missing CDR3, stop codons, out-of-frame junctions, or ambiguous translated residues were removed. V3J clonotypes were defined as sequences sharing the same inferred V gene, J gene, and CDR3 amino acid sequence. To compute the percentage overlap between repertoires, the number of shared unique clonotypes was divided by the size of the smaller repertoire. Richness of each repertoire was evaluated using RTK rarefaction, the Chao1 estimator, and Recon v2.1 estimates of unobserved clonotypes. Generation probabilities were computed with OLGA for all TCRbeta clonotypes obtained by the gDNA method from a handful of donors. The table was pulled from immuneACCESS by TCRdb, which kept in-frame rearrangements only. Such tables lose some clones; where checked, under half of the loss comes from unresolved V genes, and the rest has no known cause. V and J calls plus clone size are reproduced from that table; the DNA served to infer D and trimming. This sample holds approximately 710,000 clones; about 90% were observed only once. The ten most abundant clones make up 34% of the sample.

The investigation overall reported the following: Naive subsets generally had larger estimated clonotype richness than memory subsets. Rarefaction of sorted-subset datasets indicated incomplete sequencing despite the large sequencing depth. Because the study included a small number of donors, the genetic and exposure-history diversity represented was limited. Across a few donors, 5% to 6% of naive CD4, roughly 3.5% of naive CD8, under 2.5% of memory CD4, and roughly 0.4% of memory CD8 clonotypes were shared. Pairwise subsampling led to the expectation that sequencing depth would affect the degree of clonotype sharing among donors. Clonotypes shared by all four sorted-subset donors showed higher generation probabilities than non-shared clonotypes. Sampling was restricted to blood, and TCR repertoires in tissue are likely to differ from TCR repertoires in blood.

This chain joins TRBV9 to TRBJ1-1; the D segment could be TRBD1, given 6 matching bases. Sequencing was done on a sample of memory CD8+ T cells from PBMCs. The cell subset or site label, read with the paper, signifies: CD45RO+ cells pooled with CCR7-negative TemRA cells. The receptor comes from a man between 18 and 29 years old in good health. Some clones in this sample may be carry-over from other donors' samples. The DNA is as follows: TGTGCCAGCAGCTCGAGGGGACAATTGAACACTGAAGCTTTCTTT. Its protein is CASSSRGQLNTEAFF.